This T cell receptor beta chain appears in the sequencing data of a study of cytomegalovirus exposure and HLA in healthy donors. 60 Vbeta and 13 Jbeta primers were used in PCR. Repertoires were generated with immunoSEQ multiplex PCR, while TCRdb's copy carries only in-frame clones and drops some. This table holds 140,000 or so clones, approximately 80% found once. The TCR originated in a man aged 35 to 55 in good health and CMV-seronegative. Sample: PBMCs.

CDR3 sequence (DNA): TGTGCCAGCAGCCGACAGGGGTTCGAGCAGTACTTC. This translates into CASSRQGFEQYF. The chain couples TRBV7-9 to TRBJ2-7; 8 nucleotides match TRBD1. There are 12 residues in the CDR3. The ends lost 5 bases at V and 6 bases at J; junction bases unmatched: 3. Germline CDR1 SEHNR, CDR2 FQNEAQ (reference sequence).